Sequencing of this T cell receptor beta chain was carried out in a study of identifying expanded T cells in peripheral blood. Profiling relied on immunoSEQ multiplex PCR, and the TCRdb table lists in-frame clones only, not all of them. The sample has about 86,000 clones, around 90% seen once. Trimming took 6 bases from V and 5 from J, leaving 17 bases between them. The CDR3 totals 15 residues. Germline-derived CDR1 and CDR2 are LNHDA and SQIVND (reference sequence). The receptor's source is a person aged 18 to 75 in good health. The sample consisted of blood. V is TRBV19 and J is TRBJ1-5; D is unresolved. The CDR3 DNA reads TGTGCCAGTAGGACCTCGGGTATTCGCGATCAGCCCCAGCATTTT. Protein sequence: CASRTSGIRDQPQHF.